The sample holds a few counts of the clone carrying this T cell receptor (beta chain). The isolated RNA, all of it, was reverse transcribed, so expressed TCRB transcripts were what got sequenced. TCRdb's table, derived via immunoSEQ multiplex PCR, lists solely in-frame clones and lacks some. Among 200,000 to 300,000 clones listed, around 26% were seen once. This entry is derived from a study of beta chain features in type 1 diabetes. Source material: central memory CD4+ T cells from blood. This receptor was taken from a man aged 30 to 45 in good health.

The CDR3 DNA follows: TGTGCCAGCAGCCCTGTTGGGGACAGGGGGCTAGGTGAGCAGTTCTTC. Amino acids: CASSPVGDRGLGEQFF. The chain recombines TRBV5-6 with TRBJ2-1; 12 nucleotides align to TRBD1. The CDR3 totals 16 residues. Germline V CDR1 and CDR2: SGHDT, YYEEEE. After removal of 4 bases from V and 9 bases from J, the junction contained 11 bases not matched to a gene.